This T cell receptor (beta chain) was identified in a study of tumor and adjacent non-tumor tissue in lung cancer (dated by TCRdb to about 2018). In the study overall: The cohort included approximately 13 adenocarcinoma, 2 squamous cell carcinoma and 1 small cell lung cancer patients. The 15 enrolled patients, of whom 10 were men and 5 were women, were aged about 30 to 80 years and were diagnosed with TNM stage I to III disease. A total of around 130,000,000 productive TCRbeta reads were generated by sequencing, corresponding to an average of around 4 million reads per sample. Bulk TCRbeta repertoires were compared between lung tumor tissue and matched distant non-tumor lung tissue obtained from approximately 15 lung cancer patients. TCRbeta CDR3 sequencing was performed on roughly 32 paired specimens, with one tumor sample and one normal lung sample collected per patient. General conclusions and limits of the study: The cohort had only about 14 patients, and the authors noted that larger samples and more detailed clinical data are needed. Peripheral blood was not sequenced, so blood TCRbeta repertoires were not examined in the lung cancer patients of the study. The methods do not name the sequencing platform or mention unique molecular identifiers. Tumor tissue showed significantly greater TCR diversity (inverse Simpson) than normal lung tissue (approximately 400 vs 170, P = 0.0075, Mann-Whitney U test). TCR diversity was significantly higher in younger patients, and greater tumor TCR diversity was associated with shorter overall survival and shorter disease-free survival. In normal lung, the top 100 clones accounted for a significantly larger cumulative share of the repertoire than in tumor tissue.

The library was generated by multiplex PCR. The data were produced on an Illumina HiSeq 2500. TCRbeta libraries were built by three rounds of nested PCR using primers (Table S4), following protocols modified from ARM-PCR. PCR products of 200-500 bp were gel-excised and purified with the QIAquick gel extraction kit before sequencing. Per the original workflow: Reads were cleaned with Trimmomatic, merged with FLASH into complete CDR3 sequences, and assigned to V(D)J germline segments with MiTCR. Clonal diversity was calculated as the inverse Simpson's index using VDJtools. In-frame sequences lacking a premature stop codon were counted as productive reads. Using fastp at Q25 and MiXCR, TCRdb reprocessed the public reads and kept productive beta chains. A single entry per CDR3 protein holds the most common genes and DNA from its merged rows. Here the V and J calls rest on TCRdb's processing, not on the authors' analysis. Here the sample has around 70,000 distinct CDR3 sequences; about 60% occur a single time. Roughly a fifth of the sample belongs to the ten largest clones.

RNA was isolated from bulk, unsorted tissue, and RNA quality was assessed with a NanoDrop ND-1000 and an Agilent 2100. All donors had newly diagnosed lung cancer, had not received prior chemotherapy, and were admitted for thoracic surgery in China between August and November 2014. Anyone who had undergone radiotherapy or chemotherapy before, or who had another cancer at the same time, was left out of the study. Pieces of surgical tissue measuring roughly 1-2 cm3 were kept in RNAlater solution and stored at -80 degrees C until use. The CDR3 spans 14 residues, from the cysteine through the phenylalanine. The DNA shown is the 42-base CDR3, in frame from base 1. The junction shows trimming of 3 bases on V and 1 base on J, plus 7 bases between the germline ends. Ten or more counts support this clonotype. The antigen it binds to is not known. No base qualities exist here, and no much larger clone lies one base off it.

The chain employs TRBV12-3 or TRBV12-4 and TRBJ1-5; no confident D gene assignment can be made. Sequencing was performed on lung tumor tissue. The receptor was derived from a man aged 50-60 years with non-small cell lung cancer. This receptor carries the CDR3 CASSFDVSNQPQHF. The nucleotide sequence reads TGTGCCAGCAGTTTCGACGTGAGCAATCAGCCCCAGCATTTT.